This paragraph covers one T cell receptor (beta chain) sequence. This specimen belongs to a study of blood T cell repertoires in COVID-19. Authors' data handling: Nucleated cell number was recorded as an estimate derived from reference gene primer amplification. Assay: immunoSEQ multiplex PCR; the TCRdb copy retains only in-frame clones and omits some. That table furnishes V, J and clone size, whereas the DNA furnished D and trimming. The profile shows about 130,000 clones, around nine tenths of them singletons. The CDR3 is 16 residues long. V lost 3 bases, J lost 7 bases, and 10 bases stayed unmatched. Germline lookup yields CDR1 WNHNN and CDR2 SYGVQD (reference sequence).

The sequence came from a woman aged 70-85 years with COVID-19, enrolled during active disease. The sequenced sample consisted of peripheral blood. V and J are TRBV10-1 and TRBJ2-1, with 9 bases lining up with TRBD2. In nucleotides, the CDR3 is TGCGCCAGCAGTGAATGGGATAGCGGGGGACCAAATGAGCAGTTCTTC. It is translated as CASSEWDSGGPNEQFF.